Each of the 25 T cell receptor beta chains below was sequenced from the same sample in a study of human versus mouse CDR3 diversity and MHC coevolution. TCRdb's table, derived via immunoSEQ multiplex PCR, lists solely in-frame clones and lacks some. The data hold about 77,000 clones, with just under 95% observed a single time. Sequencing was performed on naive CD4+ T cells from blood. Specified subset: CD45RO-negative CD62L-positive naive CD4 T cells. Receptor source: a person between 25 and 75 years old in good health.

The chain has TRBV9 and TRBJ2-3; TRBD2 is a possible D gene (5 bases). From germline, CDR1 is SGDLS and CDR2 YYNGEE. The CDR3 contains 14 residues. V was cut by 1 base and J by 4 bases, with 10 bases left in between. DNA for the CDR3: TGTGCCAGCAGCGTAAGTGGGAGCCCAGATACGCAGTATTTT. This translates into CASSVSGSPDTQYF.

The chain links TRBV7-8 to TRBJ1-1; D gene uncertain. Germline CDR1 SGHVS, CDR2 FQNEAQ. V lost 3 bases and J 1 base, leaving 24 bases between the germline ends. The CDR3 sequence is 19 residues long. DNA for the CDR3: TGTGCCAGCAGCTTTTTGCAGAGTCCCGGAGTATCAGAGAACACTGAAGCTTTCTTT. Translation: CASSFLQSPGVSENTEAFF. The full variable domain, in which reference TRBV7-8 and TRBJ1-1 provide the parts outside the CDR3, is GAGVSQSPRYKVAKRGQDVALRCDPISGHVSLFWYQQALGQGPEFLTYFQNEAQLDKSGLPSDRFFAERPEGSVSTLKIQRTQQEDSAVYLCASSFLQSPGVSENTEAFFGQGTRLTVV.

The CDR3 protein is CASSIGAGNYGYTF. The CDR3 DNA follows: TGTGCCAGTAGTATAGGTGCAGGAAACTATGGCTACACCTTC. V is TRBV19 and J is TRBJ1-2; D remains ambiguous. The V end was cut by 1 base, the J end by 2 bases, with 8 bases between. Per the germline V gene, CDR1 is LNHDA and CDR2 is SQIVND (reference sequence). CDR3 length equals 14 residues.

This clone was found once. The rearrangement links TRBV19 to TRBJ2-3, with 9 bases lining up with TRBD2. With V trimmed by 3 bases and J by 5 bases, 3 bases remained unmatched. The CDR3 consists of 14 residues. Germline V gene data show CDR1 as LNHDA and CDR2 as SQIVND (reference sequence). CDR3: CASSIRAGGDTQYF. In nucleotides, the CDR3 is TGTGCCAGTAGTATCCGAGCGGGGGGAGATACGCAGTATTTT.

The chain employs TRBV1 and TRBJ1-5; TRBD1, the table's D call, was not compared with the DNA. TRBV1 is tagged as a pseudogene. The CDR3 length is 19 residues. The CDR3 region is CTSSQGSLFDRRDNQPQHF. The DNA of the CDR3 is TGCACCAGCAGCCAGGGATCCTTATTCGACAGGCGAGACAATCAGCCCCAGCATTTT.

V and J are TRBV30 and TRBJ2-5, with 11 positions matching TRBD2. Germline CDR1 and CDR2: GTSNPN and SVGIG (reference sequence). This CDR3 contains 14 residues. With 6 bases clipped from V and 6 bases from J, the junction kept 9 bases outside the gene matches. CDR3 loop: CACFDPSGRKTQYF. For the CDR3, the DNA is TGTGCCTGCTTTGACCCTAGCGGGAGGAAGACCCAGTACTTC.

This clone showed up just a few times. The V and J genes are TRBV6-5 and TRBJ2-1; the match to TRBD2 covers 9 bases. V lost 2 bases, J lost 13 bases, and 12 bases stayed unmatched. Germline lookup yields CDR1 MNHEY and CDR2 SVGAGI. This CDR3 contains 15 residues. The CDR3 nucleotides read TGTGCCAGCAGTTACGCGGGGGGGGCCCTAACAAGCCAGTTCTTC. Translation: CASSYAGGALTSQFF.

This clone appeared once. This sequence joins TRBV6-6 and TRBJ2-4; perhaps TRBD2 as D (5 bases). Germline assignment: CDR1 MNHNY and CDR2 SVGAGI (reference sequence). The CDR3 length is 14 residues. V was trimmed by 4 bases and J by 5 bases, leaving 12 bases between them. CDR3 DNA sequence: TGTGCCAGCAGTTTGCGGCGGGCAGAAAACATTCAGTACTTC. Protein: CASSLRRAENIQYF.

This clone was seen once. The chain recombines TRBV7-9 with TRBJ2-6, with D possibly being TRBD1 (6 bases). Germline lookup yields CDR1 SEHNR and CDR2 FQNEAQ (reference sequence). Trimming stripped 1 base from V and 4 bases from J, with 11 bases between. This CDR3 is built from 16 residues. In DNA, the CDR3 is TGTGCCAGCAGCTTAGACAGGGTGTGGGGGGCCAACGTCCTGACTTTC. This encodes CASSLDRVWGANVLTF.

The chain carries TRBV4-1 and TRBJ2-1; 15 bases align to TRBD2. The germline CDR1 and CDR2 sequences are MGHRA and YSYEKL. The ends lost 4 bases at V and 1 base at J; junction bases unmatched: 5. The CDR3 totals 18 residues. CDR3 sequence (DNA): TGCGCCAGCAGCCCGGGACTAGCGGGAGGCCGATCCTACAATGAGCAGTTCTTC. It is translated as CASSPGLAGGRSYNEQFF.

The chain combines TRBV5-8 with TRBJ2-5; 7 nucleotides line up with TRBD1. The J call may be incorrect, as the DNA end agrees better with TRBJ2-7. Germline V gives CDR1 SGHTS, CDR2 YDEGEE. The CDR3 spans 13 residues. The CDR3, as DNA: TGTGCCAGCAGCCCTGGACAGGACTACGAGCAGTACTTC. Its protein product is CASSPGQDYEQYF.

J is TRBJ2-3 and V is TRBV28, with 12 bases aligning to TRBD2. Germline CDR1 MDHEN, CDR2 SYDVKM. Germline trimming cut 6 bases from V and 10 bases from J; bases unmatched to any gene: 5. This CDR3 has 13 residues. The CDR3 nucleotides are TGTGCCAGCAGCGGGACTAGCGGGTGGGCGCAGTATTTT. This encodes CASSGTSGWAQYF.

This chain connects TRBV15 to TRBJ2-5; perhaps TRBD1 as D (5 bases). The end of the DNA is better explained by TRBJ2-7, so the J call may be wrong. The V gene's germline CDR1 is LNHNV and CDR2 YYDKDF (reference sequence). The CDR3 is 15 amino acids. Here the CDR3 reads CATSRDWGATYEQYF. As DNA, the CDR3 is TGTGCCACCAGCAGAGATTGGGGCGCGACCTACGAGCAGTACTTC.

For the CDR3, the DNA is TGTGCCAGCACTCCCGTACGAGGGAACACTGAAGCTTTCTTT. Translated: CASTPVRGNTEAFF. The genes are TRBV6-1 and TRBJ1-1; D is uncertain. Germline-derived CDR1 and CDR2 are MNHNS and SASEGT. The length of the CDR3 is 14 residues. V lost 7 bases and J 1 base, leaving 13 bases between the germline ends.

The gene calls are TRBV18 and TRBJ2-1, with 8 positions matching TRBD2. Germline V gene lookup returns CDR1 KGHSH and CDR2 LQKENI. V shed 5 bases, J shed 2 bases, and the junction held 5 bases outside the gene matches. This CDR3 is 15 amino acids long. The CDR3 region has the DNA TGTGCCAGCTCAGGCCGGGAGGGGCCCTACAATGAGCAGTTCTTC. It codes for CASSGREGPYNEQFF.

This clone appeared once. The CDR3 sequence is CASSVQAGSYEQYF. In DNA, the CDR3 is TGTGCCAGCAGCGTCCAAGCGGGATCCTACGAGCAGTACTTC. The chain carries TRBV9 and TRBJ2-7, with TRBD2 matching 7 bases. V lost 2 bases and J lost 1; bases outside the gene matches: 3. The CDR3 is made up of 14 amino acids. Germline V CDR1 and CDR2: SGDLS, YYNGEE.

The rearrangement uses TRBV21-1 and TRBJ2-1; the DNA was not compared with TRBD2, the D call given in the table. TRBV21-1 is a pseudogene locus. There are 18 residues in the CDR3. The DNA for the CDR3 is TGTGCCAGCAGCAAATCAGGGGCTAGCGGGGGGAACTACAATGAGCAGTTCTTC. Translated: CASSKSGASGGNYNEQFF.

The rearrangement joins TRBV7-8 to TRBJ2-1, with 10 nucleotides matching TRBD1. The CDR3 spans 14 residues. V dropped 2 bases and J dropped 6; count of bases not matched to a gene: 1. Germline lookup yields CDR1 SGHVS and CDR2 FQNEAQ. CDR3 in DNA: TGTGCCAGCAGCTTAAGGACAGGGGGCAATGAGCAGTTCTTC. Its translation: CASSLRTGGNEQFF.

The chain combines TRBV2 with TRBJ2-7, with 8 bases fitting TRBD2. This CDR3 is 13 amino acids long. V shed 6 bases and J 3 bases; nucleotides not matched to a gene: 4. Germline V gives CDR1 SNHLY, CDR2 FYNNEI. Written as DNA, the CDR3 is TGTGCCAGCAGAATAGCGGGGATCTACGAGCAGTACTTC. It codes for CASRIAGIYEQYF.

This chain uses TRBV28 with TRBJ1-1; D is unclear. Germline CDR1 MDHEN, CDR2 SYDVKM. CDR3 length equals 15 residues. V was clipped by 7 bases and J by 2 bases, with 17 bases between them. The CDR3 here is CASTGPGRVNTEAFF. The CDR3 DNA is TGTGCCAGCACGGGCCCCGGGCGGGTTAACACTGAAGCTTTCTTT.

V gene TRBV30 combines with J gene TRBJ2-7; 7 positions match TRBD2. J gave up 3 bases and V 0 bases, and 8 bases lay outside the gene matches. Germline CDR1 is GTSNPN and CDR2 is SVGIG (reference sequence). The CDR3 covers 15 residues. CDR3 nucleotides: TGTGCCTGGAGTGTTCGAAGCGGGATTTACTACGAGCAGTACTTC. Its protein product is CAWSVRSGIYYEQYF.

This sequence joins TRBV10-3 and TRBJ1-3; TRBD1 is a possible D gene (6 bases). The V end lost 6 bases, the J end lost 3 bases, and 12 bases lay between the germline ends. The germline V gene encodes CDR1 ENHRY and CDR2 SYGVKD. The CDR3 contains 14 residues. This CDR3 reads CAISPDRFGNTIYF. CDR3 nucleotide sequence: TGTGCCATCAGCCCAGACAGGTTTGGAAACACCATATATTTT.

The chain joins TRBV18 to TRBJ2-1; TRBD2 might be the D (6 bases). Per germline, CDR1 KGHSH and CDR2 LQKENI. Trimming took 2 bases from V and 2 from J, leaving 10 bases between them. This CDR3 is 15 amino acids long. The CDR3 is CASSPAQRAYNEQFF. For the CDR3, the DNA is TGTGCCAGCTCACCAGCCCAGCGGGCCTACAATGAGCAGTTCTTC.

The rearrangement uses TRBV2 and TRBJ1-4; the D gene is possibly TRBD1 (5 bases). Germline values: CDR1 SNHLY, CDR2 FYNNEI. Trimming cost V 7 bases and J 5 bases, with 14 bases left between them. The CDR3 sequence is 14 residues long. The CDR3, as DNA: TGTGCCAGCAACGGTCAGGGAGGCAATGAAAAACTGTTTTTT. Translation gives CASNGQGGNEKLFF.

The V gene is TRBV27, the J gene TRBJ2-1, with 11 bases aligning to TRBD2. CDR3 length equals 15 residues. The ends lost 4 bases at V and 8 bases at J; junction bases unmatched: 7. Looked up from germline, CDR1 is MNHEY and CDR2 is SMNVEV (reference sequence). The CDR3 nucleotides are TGTGCCAGCAGTTCACTAGCGGGGGCACAGGATGAGCAGTTCTTC. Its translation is CASSSLAGAQDEQFF.